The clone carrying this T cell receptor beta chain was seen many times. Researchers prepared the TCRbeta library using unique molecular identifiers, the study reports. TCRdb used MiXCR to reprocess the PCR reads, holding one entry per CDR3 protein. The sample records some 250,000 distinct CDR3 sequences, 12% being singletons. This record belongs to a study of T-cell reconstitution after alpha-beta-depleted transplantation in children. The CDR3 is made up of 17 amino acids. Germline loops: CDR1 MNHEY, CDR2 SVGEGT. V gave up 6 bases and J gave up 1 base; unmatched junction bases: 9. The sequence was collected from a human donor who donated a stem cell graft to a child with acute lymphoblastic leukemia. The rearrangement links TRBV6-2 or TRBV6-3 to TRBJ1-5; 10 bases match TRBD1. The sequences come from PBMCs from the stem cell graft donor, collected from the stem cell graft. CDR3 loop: CASSYARTGGSNQPQHF. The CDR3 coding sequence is TGTGCCAGCAGCTATGCTCGGACAGGGGGGAGCAATCAGCCCCAGCATTTT.